These 15 T cell receptor beta chains share one sample of origin, sequenced in a study of T cells in localized non-small cell lung cancer. Produced via immunoSEQ multiplex PCR; TCRdb's table is partial and in-frame only. The table has 9,500 to 14,000 clones, less than 35% seen once. The sample here was lung tumor tissue, taken before any cancer treatment. All receptors come from a man aged 35 to 69 with stage I lung adenocarcinoma.

The chain combines TRBV15 with TRBJ1-1; 7 nucleotides agree with TRBD1. Looked up from germline, CDR1 is LNHNV and CDR2 is YYDKDF (reference sequence). The CDR3 contains 15 residues. Trimming at V came to 0 bases and at J to 2 bases, leaving 3 bases not matched to a gene. The DNA of the CDR3 is TGTGCCACCAGCAGAGATGGGACAGCTAACACTGAAGCTTTCTTT. Encoded protein: CATSRDGTANTEAFF.

The CDR3 reads CASSPPSTNEKLFF. In nucleotides, the CDR3 is TGTGCCAGCTCACCACCTTCAACTAATGAAAAACTGTTTTTT. This chain uses TRBV18 with TRBJ1-4, with no clear D. CDR3 length equals 14 residues. Trimming pared 0 bases from V and 0 bases from J, leaving 2 bases between. In germline, CDR1 is KGHSH, CDR2 LQKENI.

The V and J genes are TRBV30 and TRBJ1-2; D remains unclear. The germline CDR1 and CDR2 sequences are GTSNPN and SVGIG (reference sequence). With 0 bases removed from V and 3 bases from J, the gap between germline ends came to 8 bases. CDR3 length: 13 amino acids. The CDR3 nucleotides are TGTGCCTGGAGTGTTCCGGCCTACTATGGCTACACCTTC. Encoded protein: CAWSVPAYYGYTF.

This clone has only a few counts. This sequence joins TRBV15 and TRBJ2-2; possible D gene TRBD2, 7 bases. The CDR3 extends over 16 amino acids. From germline, CDR1 is LNHNV and CDR2 YYDKDF (reference sequence). The V and J ends lost 5 bases and 6 bases respectively, with 19 bases between them. CDR3 region: CATSSRKGGRAGELFF. CDR3 nucleotides: TGTGCCACCAGCTCAAGGAAGGGGGGGAGAGCCGGGGAGCTGTTTTTT.

This clone was counted ten times or more. CDR3: CASSLAGSTDTQYF. CDR3 DNA: TGTGCCAGCAGCTTGGCGGGAAGCACAGATACGCAGTATTTT. The V call is TRBV11-3, the J call TRBJ2-3; D perhaps matches TRBD2 (6 bases). Germline CDR1 SGHNT, CDR2 YENEEA. The CDR3 totals 14 residues. Trimming removed 3 bases from V and 0 bases from J, with 7 bases in between.

The rearrangement uses TRBV10-2 and TRBJ2-7; the D call may be TRBD1 or TRBD2 (5 bases each). CDR1 and CDR2 (germline): WSHSY, SAAADI. The CDR3 extends over 17 amino acids. V dropped 3 bases and J dropped 5 bases, with 23 bases sitting between them. The CDR3 DNA reads TGCGCCAGCAGTGACTCGGGACCCTCCGGAACGAAGGACGAGCAGTACTTC. Encoded protein: CASSDSGPSGTKDEQYF.

This clone occurred a few times. V gene TRBV2 combines with J gene TRBJ2-3; no reliable D call. CDR1 and CDR2 from the germline V gene are SNHLY and FYNNEI. CDR3 length equals 14 residues. V was pared by 5 bases and J by 2 bases, with 11 bases between. CDR3 residues: CASSPAGPTDTQYF. The CDR3 DNA sequence: TGTGCCAGCAGTCCTGCAGGACCCACAGATACGCAGTATTTT.

The sample holds a few counts of this clone. V and J are TRBV10-3 and TRBJ2-5; 7 nucleotides match TRBD2. The germline gives CDR1 ENHRY, CDR2 SYGVKD. There are 14 residues in the CDR3. The junction had 4 bases not matched to a gene; V was cut back by 0 bases and J by 6 bases. Here the CDR3 reads CAISESGGEKTQYF. CDR3 bases: TGTGCCATCAGTGAGTCGGGGGGGGAAAAGACCCAGTACTTC.

The chain uses TRBV19 and TRBJ1-2; TRBD1 might be the D (5 bases). Germline V gives CDR1 LNHDA, CDR2 SQIVND (reference sequence). This CDR3 has 14 residues. Trimming took off 4 bases at V and 5 bases at J, with 14 bases between the two ends. Here the CDR3 DNA reads TGTGCCAGTAGTACGCAGTCTGGGGGTTATGGCTACACCTTC. This translates into CASSTQSGGYGYTF.

The CDR3 loop is CASSLRHRGGEKLFF. The CDR3, as DNA: TGTGCCAGCAGCTTACGTCACAGGGGCGGTGAAAAACTGTTTTTT. The genes are TRBV11-3 and TRBJ1-4, with 7 bases aligning to TRBD1. Germline V CDR1 and CDR2: SGHNT, YENEEA. The CDR3 totals 15 residues. After removal of 2 bases from V and 7 bases from J, the junction contained 7 bases not matched to a gene.

V is TRBV19 and J is TRBJ2-3; no firm D call. CDR1 and CDR2 from the germline V gene are LNHDA and SQIVND (reference sequence). The CDR3 totals 17 residues. V was clipped by 4 bases and J by 3 bases, with 20 bases between them. The DNA of the CDR3 is TGTGCCAGTAGTACTCGGCTCAGGCGTTTGGGTACAGATACGCAGTATTTT. It codes for CASSTRLRRLGTDTQYF.

A word on this clone: In the same sample, other DNA sequences code for this CDR3. V usage is TRBV18 and J usage is TRBJ2-7; D uncertain. This CDR3 has 13 residues. V shed 3 bases and J shed 4 bases, with 10 bases lying between them. Germline V lookup: CDR1 KGHSH, CDR2 LQKENI. CDR3 nucleotide sequence: TGTGCCAGCTCACCTGACAAACCTTACGAGCAGTACTTC. Its translation is CASSPDKPYEQYF. The variable domain in full, with the rest retrieved from reference TRBV18 and TRBJ2-7, is NAGVMQNPRHLVRRRGQEARLRCSPMKGHSHVYWYRQLPEEGLKFMVYLQKENIIDESGMPKERFSAEFPKEGPSILRIQQVVRGDSAAYFCASSPDKPYEQYFGPGTRLTVT.

V usage is TRBV6-8 and J usage is TRBJ1-2, with 9 bases aligning to TRBD1. Germline assignment: CDR1 MNHGY and CDR2 SAAAGT. Losses at the gene ends were 5 bases for V and 4 bases for J; bases not matched to a gene: 8. This CDR3 contains 15 residues. CDR3 in DNA: TGTGCCAGCAGTGGCTGGACAGGGGTTAGCTATGGCTACACCTTC. Translation gives CASSGWTGVSYGYTF.

This chain connects TRBV9 to TRBJ2-7, with TRBD2 as a possible D gene (6 bases). The CDR3 is 13 amino acids. V shed 5 bases and J shed 0 bases, with 9 bases lying between them. The V gene's germline CDR1 is SGDLS and CDR2 YYNGEE. The CDR3 spells CASSGGSSYEQYF. As DNA, the CDR3 is TGTGCCAGCAGTGGGGGGAGCTCCTACGAGCAGTACTTC.

This clone came up a few times. The chain employs TRBV9 and TRBJ1-6, with unresolved D. Germline V gene data show CDR1 as SGDLS and CDR2 as YYNGEE. CDR3 length equals 13 residues. V was pared by 10 bases and J by 5 bases, with 13 bases between. The CDR3 DNA reads as TGTGCCGCCAAACCCGAGGATAATTCACCCCTCCACTTT. Translation gives CAAKPEDNSPLHF.